This TCR beta chain derives from a study of CD8 T cells in Susac syndrome. The V and J ends lost 9 bases and 1 base, in that order; junction bases with no gene match: 3. CDR3 length equals 13 residues. Germline-derived CDR1 and CDR2 are SNHLY and FYNNEI. CD8+ and CD4+ T cells from blood underwent TCR beta sequencing. The authors reverse transcribed roughly 0.5 to 1 ug RNA with random hexamers. TCRdb itself ran the immunoSEQ multiplex PCR reads through MiXCR, one entry per CDR3 protein. The sample lists about 200,000 distinct CDR3 sequences, roughly 96% seen once, with roughly 0.094% in the top ten. Specimen: CD4+ T cells from PBMCs. V usage is TRBV2 and J usage is TRBJ2-5; the match to TRBD2 covers 9 bases. The TCR sequence derives from a human donor with multiple sclerosis. CDR3 protein: CASVRGGQETQYF. CDR3 in DNA: TGTGCCAGTGTGCGGGGGGGCCAAGAGACCCAGTACTTC.